These T cell receptor beta chains were read from a single sample in a study of cytomegalovirus exposure and HLA in healthy donors. Clones were read by immunoSEQ multiplex PCR, and TCRdb kept only the in-frame ones, dropping some. The sample has 120,000 or so clones; over 80% are singletons. Sequencing input: PBMCs. These receptors all stem from a man aged 25 to 40 in good health and CMV-seronegative. CDR3s leave out the opening cysteine and the closing phenylalanine or tryptophan.

j_call | v_call | cdr3_aa
TRBJ2-1 | TRBV4-2 | ASSPLKGGDNEQF
TRBJ1-4 | TRBV4-1 | ASSQGGQGRLGKLF
TRBJ2-7 | TRBV5-8 | ASSYTGTVYYEQY
TRBJ1-5 | TRBV18 | ASSPRTGSGNQPQH
TRBJ2-7 | TRBV28 | ASSRYEQY
TRBJ2-1 | TRBV6-6 | AVGTSGDYNEQF
TRBJ2-2 | TRBV7-9 | ASSLVSGRTGELF
TRBJ2-3 | TRBV7-2 | ASSLGSGGLRTY
TRBJ1-2 | TRBV6-5 | ASSVVDRAGGYT
TRBJ2-7 | TRBV14 | ASSQGQWSYEQY
TRBJ2-5 | TRBV5-1 | ASSLDRGKETQY
TRBJ2-3 | TRBV7-9 | ASKSGYTDTQY
TRBJ1-3 | TRBV11-2 | ASSPFNAGYGNTIY